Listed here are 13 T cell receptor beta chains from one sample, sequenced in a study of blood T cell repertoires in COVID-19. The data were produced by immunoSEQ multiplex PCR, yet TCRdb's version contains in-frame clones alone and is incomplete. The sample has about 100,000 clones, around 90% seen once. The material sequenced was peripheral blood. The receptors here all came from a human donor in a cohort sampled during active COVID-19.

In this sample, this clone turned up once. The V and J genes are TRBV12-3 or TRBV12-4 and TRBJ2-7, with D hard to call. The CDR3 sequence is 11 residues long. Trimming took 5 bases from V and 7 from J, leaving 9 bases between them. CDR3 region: CASSPAGEQYF. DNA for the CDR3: TGTGCCAGCAGTCCTGCCGGGGAGCAGTACTTC.

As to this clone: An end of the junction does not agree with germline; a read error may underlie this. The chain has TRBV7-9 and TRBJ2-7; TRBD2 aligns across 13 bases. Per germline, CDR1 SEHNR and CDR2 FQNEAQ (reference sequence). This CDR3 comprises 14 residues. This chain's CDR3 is CASSSGLAGEEKPF. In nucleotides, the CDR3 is TGTGCCAGCAGCTCCGGACTAGCGGGAGAAGAAAAACCCTTC.

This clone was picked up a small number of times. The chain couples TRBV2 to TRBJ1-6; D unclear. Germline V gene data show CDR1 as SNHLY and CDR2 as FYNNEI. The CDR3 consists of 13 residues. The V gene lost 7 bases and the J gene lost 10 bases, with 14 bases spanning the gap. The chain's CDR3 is CASNTGSYSPLHF. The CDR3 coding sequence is TGTGCCAGCAACACGGGGTCTTACTCACCCCTCCACTTT.

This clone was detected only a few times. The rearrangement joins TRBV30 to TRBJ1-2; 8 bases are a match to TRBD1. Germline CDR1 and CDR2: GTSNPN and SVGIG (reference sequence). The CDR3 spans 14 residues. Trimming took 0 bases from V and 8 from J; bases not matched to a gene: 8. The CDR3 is CAWSVQGGLWGYTF. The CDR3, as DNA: TGTGCCTGGAGTGTACAGGGGGGGCTCTGGGGCTACACCTTC.

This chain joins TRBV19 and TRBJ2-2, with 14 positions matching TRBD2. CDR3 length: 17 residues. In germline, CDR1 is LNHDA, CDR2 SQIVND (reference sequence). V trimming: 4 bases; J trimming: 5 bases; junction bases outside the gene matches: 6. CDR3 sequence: CASSRLAGGLKTGELFF. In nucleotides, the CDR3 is TGTGCCAGTAGTAGACTAGCGGGAGGGCTGAAGACCGGGGAGCTGTTTTTT.

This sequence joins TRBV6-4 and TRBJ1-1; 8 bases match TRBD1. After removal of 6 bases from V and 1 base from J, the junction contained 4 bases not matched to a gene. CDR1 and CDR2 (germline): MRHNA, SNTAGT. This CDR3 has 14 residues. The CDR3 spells CASSPGQENTEAFF. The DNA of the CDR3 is TGTGCCAGCAGCCCGGGACAGGAGAACACTGAAGCTTTCTTT.

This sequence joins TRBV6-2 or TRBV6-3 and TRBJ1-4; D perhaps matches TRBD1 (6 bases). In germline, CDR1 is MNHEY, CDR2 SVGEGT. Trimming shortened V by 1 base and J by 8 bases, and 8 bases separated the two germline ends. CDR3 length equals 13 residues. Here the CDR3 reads CASSYFRGEKLFF. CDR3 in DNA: TGTGCCAGCAGTTACTTCAGGGGAGAAAAACTGTTTTTT.

CDR3 nucleotides: TGTGCCAGCAGTTACGCCAGGGGAAGGAACACTGAAGCTTTCTTT. Protein sequence: CASSYARGRNTEAFF. The chain joins TRBV6-8 to TRBJ1-1; TRBD1 might be the D (6 bases). Deletions cut 2 bases from V and 1 base from J, with 11 bases between. The germline V gene has CDR1 MNHGY and CDR2 SAAAGT. CDR3 length equals 15 residues.

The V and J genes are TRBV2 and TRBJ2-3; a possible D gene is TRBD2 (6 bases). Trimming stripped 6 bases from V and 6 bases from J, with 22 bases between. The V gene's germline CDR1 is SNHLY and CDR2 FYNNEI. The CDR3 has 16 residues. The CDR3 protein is CASRGGSDPHTDTQYF. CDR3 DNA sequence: TGTGCCAGCAGGGGGGGTTCTGACCCCCATACGGATACGCAGTATTTT.

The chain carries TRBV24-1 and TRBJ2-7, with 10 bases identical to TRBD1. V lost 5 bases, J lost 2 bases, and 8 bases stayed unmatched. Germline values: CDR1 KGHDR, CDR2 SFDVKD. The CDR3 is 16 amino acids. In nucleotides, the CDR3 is TGTGCCACCAGTGGAGCTCCGGGACAGGGGACCTACGAGCAGTACTTC. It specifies CATSGAPGQGTYEQYF.

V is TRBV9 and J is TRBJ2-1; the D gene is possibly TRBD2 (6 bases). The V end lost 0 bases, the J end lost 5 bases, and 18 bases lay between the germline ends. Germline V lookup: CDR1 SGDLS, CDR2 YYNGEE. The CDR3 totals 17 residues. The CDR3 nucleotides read TGTGCCAGCAGCGTAGGGGGAGGCGGGGCTCCCAACAATGAGCAGTTCTTC. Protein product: CASSVGGGGAPNNEQFF.

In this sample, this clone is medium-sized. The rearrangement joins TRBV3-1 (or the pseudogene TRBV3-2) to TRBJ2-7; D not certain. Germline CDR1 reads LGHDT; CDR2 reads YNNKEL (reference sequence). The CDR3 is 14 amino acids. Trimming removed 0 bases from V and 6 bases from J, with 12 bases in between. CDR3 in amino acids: CASSQDPGSREQYF. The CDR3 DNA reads TGTGCCAGCAGCCAAGATCCGGGTTCCCGCGAGCAGTACTTC.

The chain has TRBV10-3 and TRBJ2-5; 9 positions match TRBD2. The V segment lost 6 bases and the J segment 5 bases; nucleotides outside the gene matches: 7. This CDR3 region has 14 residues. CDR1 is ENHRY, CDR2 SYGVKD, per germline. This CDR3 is CAIRTGLAGETQYF. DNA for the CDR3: TGTGCCATCAGAACGGGACTAGCAGGGGAGACCCAGTACTTC.